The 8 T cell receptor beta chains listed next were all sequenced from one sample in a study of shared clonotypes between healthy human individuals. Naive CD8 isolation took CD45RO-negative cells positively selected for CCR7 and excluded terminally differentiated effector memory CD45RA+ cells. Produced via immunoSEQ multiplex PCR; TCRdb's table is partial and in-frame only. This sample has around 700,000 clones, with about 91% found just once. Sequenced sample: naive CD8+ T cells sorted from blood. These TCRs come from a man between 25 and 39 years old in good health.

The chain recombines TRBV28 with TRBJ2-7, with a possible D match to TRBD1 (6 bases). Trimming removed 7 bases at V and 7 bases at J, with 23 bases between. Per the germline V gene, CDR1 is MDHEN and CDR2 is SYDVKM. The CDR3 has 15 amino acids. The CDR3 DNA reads TGTGCCAGCACCGAACTTGGTTTGGGGACACTGGAGCAGTACTTC. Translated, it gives CASTELGLGTLEQYF. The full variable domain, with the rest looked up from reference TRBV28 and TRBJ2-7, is DVKVTQSSRYLVKRTGEKVFLECVQDMDHENMFWYRQDPGLGLRLIYFSYDVKMKEKGDIPEGYSVSREKKERFSLILESASTNQTSMYLCASTELGLGTLEQYFGPGTRLTVT.

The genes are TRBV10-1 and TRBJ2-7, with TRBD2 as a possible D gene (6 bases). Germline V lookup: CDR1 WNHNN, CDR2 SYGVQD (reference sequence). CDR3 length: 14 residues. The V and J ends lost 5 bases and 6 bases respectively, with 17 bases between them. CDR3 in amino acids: CASSLGRGVGEQYF. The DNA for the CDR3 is TGCGCCAGCAGTCTTGGGCGCGGGGTCGGCGAGCAGTACTTC.

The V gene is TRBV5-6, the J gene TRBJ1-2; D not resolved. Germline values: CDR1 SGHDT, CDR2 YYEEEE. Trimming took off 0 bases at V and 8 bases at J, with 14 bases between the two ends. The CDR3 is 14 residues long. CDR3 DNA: TGTGCCAGCAGCTTGGTGTCCGGTGTTGAAGGCTACACCTTC. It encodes CASSLVSGVEGYTF.

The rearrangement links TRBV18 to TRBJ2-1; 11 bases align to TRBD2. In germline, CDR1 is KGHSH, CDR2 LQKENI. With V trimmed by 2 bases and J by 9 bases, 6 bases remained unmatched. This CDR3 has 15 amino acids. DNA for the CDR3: TGTGCCAGCTCACCAGCTAGCGGGAGGTCGGGTGAGCAGTTCTTC. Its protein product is CASSPASGRSGEQFF.

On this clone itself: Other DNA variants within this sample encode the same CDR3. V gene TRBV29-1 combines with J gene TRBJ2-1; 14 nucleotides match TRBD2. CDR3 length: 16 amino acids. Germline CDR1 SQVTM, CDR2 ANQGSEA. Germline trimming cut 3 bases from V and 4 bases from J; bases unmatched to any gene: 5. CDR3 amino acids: CSVEGLAGVIYNEQFF. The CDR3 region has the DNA TGCAGCGTTGAGGGACTAGCGGGAGTTATTTACAATGAGCAGTTCTTC.

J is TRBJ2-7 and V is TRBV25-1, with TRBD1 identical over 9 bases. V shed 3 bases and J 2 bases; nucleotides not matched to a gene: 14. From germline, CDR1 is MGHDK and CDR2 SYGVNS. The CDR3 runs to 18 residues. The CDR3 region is CASSDNLRLGQGPYEQYF. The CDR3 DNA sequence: TGTGCCAGCAGTGACAATCTCCGGCTGGGACAGGGTCCCTACGAGCAGTACTTC.

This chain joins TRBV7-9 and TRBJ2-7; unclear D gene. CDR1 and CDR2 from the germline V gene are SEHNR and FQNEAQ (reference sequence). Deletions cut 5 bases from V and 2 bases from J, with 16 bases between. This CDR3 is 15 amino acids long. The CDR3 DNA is TGTGCCAGCAGCACAAGCTCAGGTCCTACCTACGAGCAGTACTTC. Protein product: CASSTSSGPTYEQYF.

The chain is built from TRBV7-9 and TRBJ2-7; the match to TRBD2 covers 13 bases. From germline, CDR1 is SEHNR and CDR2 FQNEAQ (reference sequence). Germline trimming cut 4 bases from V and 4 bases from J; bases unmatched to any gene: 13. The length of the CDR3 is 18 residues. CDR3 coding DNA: TGTGCCAGCAGCTCAGTGCTCCCCGGGACTAGCGGGAATTACGAGCAGTACTTC. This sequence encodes CASSSVLPGTSGNYEQYF.